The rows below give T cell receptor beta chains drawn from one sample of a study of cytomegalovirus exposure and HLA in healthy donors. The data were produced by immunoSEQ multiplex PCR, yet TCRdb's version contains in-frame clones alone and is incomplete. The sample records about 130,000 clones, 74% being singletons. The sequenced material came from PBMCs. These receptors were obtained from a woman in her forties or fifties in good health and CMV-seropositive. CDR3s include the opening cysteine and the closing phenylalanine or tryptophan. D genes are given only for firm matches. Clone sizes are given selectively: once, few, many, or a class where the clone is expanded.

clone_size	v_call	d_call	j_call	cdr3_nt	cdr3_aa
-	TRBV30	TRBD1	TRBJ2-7	TGTGCCTGGAGTCTGACAGGGGGAGGCTACGAGCAGTACTTC	CAWSLTGGGYEQYF
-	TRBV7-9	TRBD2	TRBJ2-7	TGTGCCAGCAGCTTAGTTGCTAGCGGGGGTGCCGAGCAGTACTTC	CASSLVASGGAEQYF
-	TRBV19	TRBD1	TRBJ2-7	TGTGCCAGTAGATCGGGACAGGGCGCCTACGAGCAGTACTTC	CASRSGQGAYEQYF
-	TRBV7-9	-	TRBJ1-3	TGTGCCAGCAGCTTAGTGCGGACAGACGCTGGAAACACCATATATTTT	CASSLVRTDAGNTIYF
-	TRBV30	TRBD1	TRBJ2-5	TGTGCCTGGGACAGGGGGCTTTTGGGAGAGACCCAGTACTTC	CAWDRGLLGETQYF
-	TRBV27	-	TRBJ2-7	TGTGCCAGCAGTTTTGGAGCTGCAAGCGAGCAGTACTTC	CASSFGAASEQYF
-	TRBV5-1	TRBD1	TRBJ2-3	TGCGCCAGCAGCCCGCTTCCCGGGACAGGGACTTTTACGCAGTATTTT	CASSPLPGTGTFTQYF
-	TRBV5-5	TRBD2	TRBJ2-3	TGTGCCAGCAGCTTTAGGCGGGGGGGCACAGATACGCAGTATTTT	CASSFRRGGTDTQYF
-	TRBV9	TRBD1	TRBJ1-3	TGTGCCAGCAGCGTGGACAGGCCCGGAGGAAACACCATATATTTT	CASSVDRPGGNTIYF
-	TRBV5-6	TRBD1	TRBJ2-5	TGTGCCAGCAACTTGAGTGTACAGGGGGCAGGGGAGACCCAGTACTTC	CASNLSVQGAGETQYF
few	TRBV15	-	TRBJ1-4	TGTGCCACCAGCAGAGAGGCGGTGTCGGGTGAAAAACTGTTTTTT	CATSREAVSGEKLFF
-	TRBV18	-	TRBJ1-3	TGTGCCAGCTCACCACCCCCGGAGGGCACCATATATTTT	CASSPPPEGTIYF
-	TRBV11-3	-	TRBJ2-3	TGTGCCAGCAGGGATTCGAGGGGGGGGCCTCTACCAGATACGCAGTATTTT	CASRDSRGGPLPDTQYF
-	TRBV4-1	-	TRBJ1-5	TGCGCCAGCAGCCAAGATAGCGGGGCGGGGTATCAGCCCCAGCATTTT	CASSQDSGAGYQPQHF
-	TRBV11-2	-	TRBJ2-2	TGTGCCAGCAGCTTAGTCTTAGAGGTCAGGGGAAGAACCGGGGAGCTGTTTTTT	CASSLVLEVRGRTGELFF
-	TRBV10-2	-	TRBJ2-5	TGCGCCAGCAGTCATCCTCCAGGGGCAGGGGAGACCCAGTACTTC	CASSHPPGAGETQYF
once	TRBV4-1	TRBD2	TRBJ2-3	TGCGCCAGCAGCCAATTTGCTGCTAGCGGGGGGGCTAGCACAGATACGCAGTATTTT	CASSQFAASGGASTDTQYF
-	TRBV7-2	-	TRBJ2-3	TGTGCCAGCAGCTCGAAGCGATCCGAGCGAGATACGCAGTATTTT	CASSSKRSERDTQYF
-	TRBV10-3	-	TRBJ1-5	TGTGCCATCAGTGAGGGAGACAGGACCCATAGCAATCAGCCCCAGCATTTT	CAISEGDRTHSNQPQHF
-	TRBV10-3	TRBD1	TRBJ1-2	TGTGCCATCACCGTAGACAGGGAGGATGGCTACACCTTC	CAITVDREDGYTF
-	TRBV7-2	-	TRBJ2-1	TGTGCCAGCAGCTTAGTTTCGACTAGTCAGTTCTTC	CASSLVSTSQFF
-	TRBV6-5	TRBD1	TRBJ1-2	TGTGCCAGCAGGGACAGGGTATACAACTATGGCTACACCTTC	CASRDRVYNYGYTF
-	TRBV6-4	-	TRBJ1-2	TGTGCCAGCAGTGAATACGGGGCAGGGGCAGAGGACTATGGCTACACCTTC	CASSEYGAGAEDYGYTF
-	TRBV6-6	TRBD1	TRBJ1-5	TGTGCCAGCAGTTACTTTGGGACAGGGGGCGATCAGCCCCAGCATTTT	CASSYFGTGGDQPQHF
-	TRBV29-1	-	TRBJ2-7	TGCAGCGTTGGGCAGGGATCCTCCTACGAGCAGTACTTC	CSVGQGSSYEQYF
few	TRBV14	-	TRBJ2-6	TGTGCCAGCAGCCAACGGCGGCTCTCTGGGGCCAACGTCCTGACTTTC	CASSQRRLSGANVLTF
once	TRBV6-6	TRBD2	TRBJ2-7	TGTGCCAGCAGAACGAGCGGGGGCGGTCCGCTCGAGCAGTACTTC	CASRTSGGGPLEQYF
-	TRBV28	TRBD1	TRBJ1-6	TGTGCCACCCAGATACGGACAGGGGGGGGTTCACCCCTCCACTTT	CATQIRTGGGSPLHF
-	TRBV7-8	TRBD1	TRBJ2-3	TGTGCCAGCAGTTGGCCTCAGGGGGCCCTTAGCACAGATACGCAGTATTTT	CASSWPQGALSTDTQYF
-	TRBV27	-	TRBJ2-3	TGTGCCAGCAGTTTCGAGTCGCGGAGCACAGATACGCAGTATTTT	CASSFESRSTDTQYF
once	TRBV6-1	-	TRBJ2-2	TGTGCCAGCAGTGAAAATCTTCGGACTGTCGGGGAGCTGTTTTTT	CASSENLRTVGELFF
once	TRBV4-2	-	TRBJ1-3	TGTGCCAGCAGCCAAGTCGGCGACAGTGGAAACACCATATATTTT	CASSQVGDSGNTIYF
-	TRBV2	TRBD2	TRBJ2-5	TGTGCCAGCGTAAGCGGGGGGTACCAAGAGACCCAGTACTTC	CASVSGGYQETQYF
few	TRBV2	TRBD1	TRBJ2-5	TGTGCCAGCAGTGAAGCCGCGACAGGGTTGTACCAAGAGACCCAGTACTTC	CASSEAATGLYQETQYF
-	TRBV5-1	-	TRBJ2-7	TGCGCCAGCAGCTTTGATAGCTCCTACGAGCAGTACTTC	CASSFDSSYEQYF
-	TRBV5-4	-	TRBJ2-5	TGTGCCAGCAGCCGTCCGGGATCCCAGGCGGAGACCCAGTACTTC	CASSRPGSQAETQYF
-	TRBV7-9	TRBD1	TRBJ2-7	TGTGCCAGCAGCGATAGACAGGGTTCCTACGAGCAGTACTTC	CASSDRQGSYEQYF
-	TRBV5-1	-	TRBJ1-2	TGCGCCAGCAGCTTGGCTCTAGGGAGCTATGGCTACACCTTC	CASSLALGSYGYTF
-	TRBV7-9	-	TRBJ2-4	TGTGCCAGCAGCCCCTCTCAAATTAGTTATAAAAACATTCAGTACTTC	CASSPSQISYKNIQYF
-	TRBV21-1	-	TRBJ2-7	TGTGCCAGCAGCAAGCACAGGGTTCTGGTCTACGAGCAGTACTTC	CASSKHRVLVYEQYF
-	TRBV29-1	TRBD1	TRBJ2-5	TGCAGCGTTGCCGACAGGGGTGTTGGGACCCAGTACTTC	CSVADRGVGTQYF
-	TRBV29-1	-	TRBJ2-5	TGCAGCTCCGGGCTAGTGGGGGGAAGCGAGACCCAGTACTTC	CSSGLVGGSETQYF